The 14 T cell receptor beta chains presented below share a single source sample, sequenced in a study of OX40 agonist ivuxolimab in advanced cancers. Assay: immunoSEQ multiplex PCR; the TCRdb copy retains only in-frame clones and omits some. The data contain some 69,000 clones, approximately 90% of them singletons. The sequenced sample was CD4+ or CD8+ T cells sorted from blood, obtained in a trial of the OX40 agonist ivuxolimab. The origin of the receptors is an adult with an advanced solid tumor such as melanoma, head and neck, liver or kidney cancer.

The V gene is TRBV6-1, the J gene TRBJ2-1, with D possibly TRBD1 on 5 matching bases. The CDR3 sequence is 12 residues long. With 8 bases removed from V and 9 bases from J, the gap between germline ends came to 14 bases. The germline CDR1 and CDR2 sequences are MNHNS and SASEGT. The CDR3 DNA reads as TGTGCCAGCGGACATCTAACGGGTGAGCAGTTCTTC. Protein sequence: CASGHLTGEQFF.

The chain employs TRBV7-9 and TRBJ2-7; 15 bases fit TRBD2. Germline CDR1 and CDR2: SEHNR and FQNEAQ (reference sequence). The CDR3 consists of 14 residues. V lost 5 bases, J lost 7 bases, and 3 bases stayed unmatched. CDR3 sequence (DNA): TGTGCCAGCAGCCCCGGACTAGCGGGGGGGGAGCAGTACTTC. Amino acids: CASSPGLAGGEQYF.

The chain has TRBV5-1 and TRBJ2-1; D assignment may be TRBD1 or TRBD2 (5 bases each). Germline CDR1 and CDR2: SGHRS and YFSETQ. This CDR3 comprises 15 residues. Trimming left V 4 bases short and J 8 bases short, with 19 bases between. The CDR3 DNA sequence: TGCGCCAGCAGCCTTGGGGGTGACCCCTCACATGAGCAGTTCTTC. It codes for CASSLGGDPSHEQFF.

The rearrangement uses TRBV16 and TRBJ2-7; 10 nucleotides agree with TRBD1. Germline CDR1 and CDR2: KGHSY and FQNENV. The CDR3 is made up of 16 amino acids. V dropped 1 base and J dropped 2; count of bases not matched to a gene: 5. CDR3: CASSQLSGQGAYEQYF. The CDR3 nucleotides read TGTGCCAGCAGCCAATTGAGCGGACAGGGGGCCTACGAGCAGTACTTC.

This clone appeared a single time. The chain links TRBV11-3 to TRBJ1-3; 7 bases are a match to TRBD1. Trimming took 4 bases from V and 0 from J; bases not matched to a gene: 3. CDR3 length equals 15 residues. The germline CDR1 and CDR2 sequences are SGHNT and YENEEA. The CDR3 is CASSSGTDSGNTIYF. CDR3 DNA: TGTGCCAGCAGCTCCGGGACAGACTCTGGAAACACCATATATTTT.

CDR3: CASSIEAPRGPGTEAFF. In DNA, the CDR3 is TGTGCCAGTAGTATAGAGGCCCCCAGGGGCCCCGGCACTGAAGCTTTCTTT. V is TRBV19 and J is TRBJ1-1; D is perhaps TRBD1 (6 bases). Germline loops: CDR1 LNHDA, CDR2 SQIVND (reference sequence). The V end was cut by 0 bases, the J end by 4 bases, with 18 bases between. CDR3 size: 17 residues.

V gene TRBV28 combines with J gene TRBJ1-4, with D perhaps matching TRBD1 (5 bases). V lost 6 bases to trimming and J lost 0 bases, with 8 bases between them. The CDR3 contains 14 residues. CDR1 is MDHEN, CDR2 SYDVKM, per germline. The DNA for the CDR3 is TGTGCCAGCAGCCAACAGGCAACTAATGAAAAACTGTTTTTT. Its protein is CASSQQATNEKLFF.

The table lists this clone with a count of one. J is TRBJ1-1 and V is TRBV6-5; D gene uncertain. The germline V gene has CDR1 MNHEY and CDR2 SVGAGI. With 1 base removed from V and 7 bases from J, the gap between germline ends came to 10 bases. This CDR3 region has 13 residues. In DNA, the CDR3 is TGTGCCAGCAGTTACTTGGCGCCTGGTGAAGCTTTCTTT. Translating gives CASSYLAPGEAFF.

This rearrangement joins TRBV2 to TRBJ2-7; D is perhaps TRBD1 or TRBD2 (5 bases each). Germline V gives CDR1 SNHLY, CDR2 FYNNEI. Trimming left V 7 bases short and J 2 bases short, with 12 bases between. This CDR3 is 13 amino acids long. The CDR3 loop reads CASIGAPAYEQYF. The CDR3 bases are TGTGCCAGCATCGGGGCCCCAGCCTACGAGCAGTACTTC.

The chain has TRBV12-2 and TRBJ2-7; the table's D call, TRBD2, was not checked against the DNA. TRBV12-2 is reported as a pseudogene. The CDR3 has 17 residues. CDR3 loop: CASRFPPSAGGPHEQYF. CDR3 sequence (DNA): TGTGCAAGTCGCTTCCCTCCCTCTGCGGGAGGGCCTCACGAGCAGTACTTC.

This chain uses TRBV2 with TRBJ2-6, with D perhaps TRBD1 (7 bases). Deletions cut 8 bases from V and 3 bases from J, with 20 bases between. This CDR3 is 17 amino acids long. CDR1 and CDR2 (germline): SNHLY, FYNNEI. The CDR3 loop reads CASFAGTALGGANVLTF. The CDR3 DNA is TGTGCCAGCTTCGCGGGGACAGCCTTGGGTGGGGCCAACGTCCTGACTTTC. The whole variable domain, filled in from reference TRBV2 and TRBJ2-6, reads EPEVTQTPSHQVTQMGQEVILRCVPISNHLYFYWYRQILGQKVEFLVSFYNNEISEKSEIFDDQFSVERPDGSNFTLKIRSTKLEDSAMYFCASFAGTALGGANVLTFGAGSRLTVL.

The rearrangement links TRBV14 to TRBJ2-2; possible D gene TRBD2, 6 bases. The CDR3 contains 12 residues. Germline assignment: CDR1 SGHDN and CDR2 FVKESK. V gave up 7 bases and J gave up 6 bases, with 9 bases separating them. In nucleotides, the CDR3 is TGTGCCAGCATCGGGGGACCCGGGGAGCTGTTTTTT. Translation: CASIGGPGELFF.

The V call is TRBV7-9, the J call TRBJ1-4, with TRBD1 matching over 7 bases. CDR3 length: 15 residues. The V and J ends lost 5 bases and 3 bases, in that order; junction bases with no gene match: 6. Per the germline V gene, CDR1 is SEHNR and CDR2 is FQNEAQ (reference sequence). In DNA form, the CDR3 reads TGTGCCAGCAGCACCCGGGACAGCGCTAATGAAAAACTGTTTTTT. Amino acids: CASSTRDSANEKLFF.

In nucleotides, the CDR3 is TGTGCCAGCAGTTTATTAGAAAGGGGAATCTATGGCTACACCTTC. This translates into CASSLLERGIYGYTF. The rearrangement joins TRBV28 to TRBJ1-2, with D tentatively TRBD1 (5 bases). There are 15 residues in the CDR3. Trimming pared 1 base from V and 4 bases from J, leaving 13 bases between. Per the germline V gene, CDR1 is MDHEN and CDR2 is SYDVKM.